This T cell receptor beta chain was sequenced for a study of T cell responses to AZD1222 COVID-19 vaccine. Regarding the study as a whole: Targets within unmutated variant regions were reportedly found for nearly half of spike-specific TCRs.

Using immunoSEQ multiplex PCR, the repertoire was profiled, and TCRdb retains in-frame clones only, with some absent. The table has about 150,000 clones, 88% seen once. Notes on this clone: The antigen remains undetermined.

V shed 4 bases and J 5 bases; nucleotides not matched to a gene: 0. CDR3 length: 11 residues. In germline, CDR1 is DFQATT, CDR2 SNEGSKA (reference sequence). This TCR came from an adult in good health. The chain employs TRBV20-1 and TRBJ2-5, with TRBD2 identical over 8 bases. Sequences were derived from peripheral blood, sampled on day 0 of AZD1222 vaccination. CDR3 amino acids: CSATGGETQYF. The DNA of the CDR3 is TGCAGTGCTACGGGAGGGGAGACCCAGTACTTC.